This TCR beta chain came from a study of blood T cell repertoires in COVID-19 (dated by TCRdb to the early 2020s). With respect to the entire study: Samples covering the acute and convalescent phases of COVID-19 were provided by collaborators in the United States, Italy and Spain. The prospective study material was composed of cDNA or gDNA derived from T cells, B-cell-depleted T cells, or PBMCs. Where available, HLA class I and class II types were obtained from metadata supplied by the sample provider rather than from assay-based typing. The samples were drawn from two sources: the first 160 participants of the ongoing ImmuneRACE study, and some 1,300 subjects contributed by 6 global collaborators. The dataset comprised deeply sampled blood TCRbeta repertoires from subjects exposed to, actively infected with, or recovered from COVID-19. The repertoires were released in a freely available public database meant as a resource for research on the immune response to SARS-CoV-2. The sample metadata nearly always contained a de-identified subject ID, COVID-19 status, age in years and sex. Beyond this particular receptor, the publication reports: The quantity of clinical and demographic metadata differed by source and by participant and was supplied without curation.

TCRbeta CDR3 regions were amplified from genomic DNA using the immunoSEQ Assay, a bias-controlled multiplex PCR. As for the authors' bioinformatics: The number of nucleated cells in each sample was estimated from the amplification of reference gene primers within the assay. Sequence reads were collapsed and filtered to measure the absolute abundance of every unique TCRbeta CDR3 rearrangement. For each sample, productive Simpson clonality was calculated as the square root of Simpson's diversity index over productive rearrangements. Here the immuneACCESS table is served through TCRdb, limited to in-frame sequences with V and J called. Missing clones are a known gap in these copies; in checked studies unresolved V genes cover under half, and the rest lacks a known reason. The DNA was the basis for D and trimming; V, J and clone size are from that table. The table for this sample lists 250,000 to 300,000 clones; approximately 88% of them were counted only once. The ten largest clones represent approximately 10% of the sample.

At one collaborating source in Seattle, patients were enrolled during active infection and were followed longitudinally through the course of disease. Whole blood was collected in K2EDTA tubes by collaborating institutions according to the institutions' own protocols. For TCRbeta analysis, collaborators shipped samples in one of three forms: frozen whole blood, isolated PBMCs, or DNA extracted from either of those sample types. This clone was recorded a few times. Its specific antigen is unknown. Within one base of it there is no much larger clone, and no base qualities were kept. The sequence came from a woman aged 70-85 years with COVID-19, enrolled during active disease. Sequencing input: peripheral blood.

The CDR3: CASGQGGILSSYNSPLHF. The DNA sequence follows: TGTGCCAGCGGACAGGGTGGGATCCTCAGCTCCTATAATTCACCCCTCCACTTT. The sequence joins TRBV21-1 to TRBJ1-6; the D call in the table, TRBD1, was not verified against the DNA. TRBV21-1 constitutes a pseudogene. Spanning cysteine to phenylalanine, the CDR3 consists of 18 amino acids. Left in the record is the CDR3 DNA by itself, 54 bases read in frame from the first base.